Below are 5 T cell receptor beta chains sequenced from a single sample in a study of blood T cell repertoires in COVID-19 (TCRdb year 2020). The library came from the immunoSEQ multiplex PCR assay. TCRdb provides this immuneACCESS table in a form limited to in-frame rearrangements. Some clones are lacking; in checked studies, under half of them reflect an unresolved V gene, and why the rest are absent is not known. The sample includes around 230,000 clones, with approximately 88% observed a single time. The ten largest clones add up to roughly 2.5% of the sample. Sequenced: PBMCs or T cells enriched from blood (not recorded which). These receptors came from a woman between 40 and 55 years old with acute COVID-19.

CDR3 nucleotide sequence: TGTGCCACCAGCCAGGGGGCTAGCGGGATTCTCGCCGGGGAGCTGTTTTTT. This codes for CATSQGASGILAGELFF. The J gene is TRBJ2-2, the V gene TRBV15; D is perhaps TRBD2 (9 bases). Germline lookup yields CDR1 LNHNV and CDR2 YYDKDF (reference sequence). CDR3 length equals 17 residues. The V end was cut by 5 bases, the J end by 6 bases, with 22 bases between.

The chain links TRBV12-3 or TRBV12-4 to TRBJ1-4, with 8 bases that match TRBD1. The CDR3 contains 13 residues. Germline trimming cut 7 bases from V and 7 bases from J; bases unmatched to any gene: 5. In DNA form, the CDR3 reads TGTGCCAGCACCCCGGACAGGGCTGAAAAACTGTTTTTT. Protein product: CASTPDRAEKLFF.

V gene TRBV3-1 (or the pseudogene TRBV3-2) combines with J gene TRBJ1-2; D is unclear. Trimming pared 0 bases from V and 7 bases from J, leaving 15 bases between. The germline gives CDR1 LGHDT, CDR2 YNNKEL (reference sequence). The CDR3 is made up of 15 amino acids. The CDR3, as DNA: TGTGCCAGCAGCCAAGATCCCCCGGGTACGGGTGGCTACACCTTC. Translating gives CASSQDPPGTGGYTF.

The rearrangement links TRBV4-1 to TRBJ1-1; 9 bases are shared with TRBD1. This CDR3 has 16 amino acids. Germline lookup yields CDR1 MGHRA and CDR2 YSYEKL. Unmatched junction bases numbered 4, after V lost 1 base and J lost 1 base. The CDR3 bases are TGCGCCAGCAGCCAAGTACGACAGGGGGGGAACACTGAAGCTTTCTTT. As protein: CASSQVRQGGNTEAFF.

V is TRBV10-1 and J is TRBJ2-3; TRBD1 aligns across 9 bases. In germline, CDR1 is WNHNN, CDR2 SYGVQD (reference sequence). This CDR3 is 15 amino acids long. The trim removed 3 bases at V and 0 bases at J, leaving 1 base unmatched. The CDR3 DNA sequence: TGCGCCAGCAGTGACGGGACAGGGAGCACAGATACGCAGTATTTT. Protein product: CASSDGTGSTDTQYF.